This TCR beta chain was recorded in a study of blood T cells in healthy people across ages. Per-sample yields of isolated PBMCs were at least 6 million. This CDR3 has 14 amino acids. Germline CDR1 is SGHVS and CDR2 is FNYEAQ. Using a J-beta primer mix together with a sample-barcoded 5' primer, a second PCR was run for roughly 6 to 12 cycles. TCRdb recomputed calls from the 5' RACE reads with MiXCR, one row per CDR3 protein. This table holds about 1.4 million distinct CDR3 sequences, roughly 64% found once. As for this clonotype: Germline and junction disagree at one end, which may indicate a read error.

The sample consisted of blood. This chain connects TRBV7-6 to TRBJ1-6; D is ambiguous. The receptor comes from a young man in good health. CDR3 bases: TGTGCCAGCAGCTTAGACCCCTACAATTCACCCCTCCACTTT. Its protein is CASSLDPYNSPLHF.